These T cell receptor beta chains were read from a single sample in a study of response to subunit inactivated influenza vaccine. TCRdb ran MiXCR on the RT-PCR reads and lists one entry per CDR3 protein. Of 500,000 to 550,000 distinct CDR3 sequences in the sample, 7.6% were seen once. The specimen comprised PBMCs from blood, sampled around 25 months after vaccination. The source of these receptors is a man between 50 and 69 years old who received an inactivated influenza vaccine. Each CDR3 is given with its conserved first and last residue.

cdr3_aa: CASSLGISNTQYF; v_call: TRBV7-2
cdr3_aa: CASSYQNNQPQHF; v_call: TRBV6-6
cdr3_aa: CASSSGAGYADPSNYGYTF; v_call: TRBV5-1
cdr3_aa: CASSELRDRGFYGYTF; v_call: TRBV2
cdr3_aa: CASSLRDGPNSPLHF; v_call: TRBV5-1
cdr3_aa: CASSSTSGGYEQYF; v_call: TRBV28
cdr3_aa: CASSYPDPKGINEQFF; v_call: TRBV6-2/TRBV6-3
cdr3_aa: CSARDLPSGDPYF; v_call: TRBV20-1
cdr3_aa: CASSPRLAGDFNEQFF; v_call: TRBV4-3
cdr3_aa: CASSSNSGRASGGELFF; v_call: TRBV7-6
cdr3_aa: CSAPGLGETQYF; v_call: TRBV20-1
cdr3_aa: CSVEDGTGTFGKLFF; v_call: TRBV29-1
cdr3_aa: CASSSGVLVHDEQFF; v_call: TRBV7-2
cdr3_aa: CSAGRTVNEQFF; v_call: TRBV20-1